This T cell receptor (beta chain) was captured by sequencing in a study of T cells in women clearing cervical HPV infection. Profiled with immunoSEQ multiplex PCR; TCRdb holds only in-frame clones, not every one. This sample carries tens of thousands of clones, with 7.6% going to the ten biggest clones. A remark on this clone: The read halts 3 residues ahead of the CDR3 end, with the missing end drawn from the germline J gene.

With V trimmed by 4 bases and J by 2 bases, 5 bases remained unmatched. Germline CDR1 SGHRS, CDR2 YFSETQ. This CDR3 has 14 amino acids. Sequencing input: blood buffy coat. The TCR sequence derives from a woman aged 18-70 years with a cervical HPV16 infection that either progressed to CIN3+ or cleared (not recorded which). The V gene is TRBV5-1, the J gene TRBJ1-2; TRBD1 matches 7 bases. CDR3 bases read: TGCGCCAGCAGCCCCTCGACAGGGAACTATGGC. Amino acid sequence: CASSPSTGNYG. The complete CDR3 sequence is CASSPSTGNYGYTF.